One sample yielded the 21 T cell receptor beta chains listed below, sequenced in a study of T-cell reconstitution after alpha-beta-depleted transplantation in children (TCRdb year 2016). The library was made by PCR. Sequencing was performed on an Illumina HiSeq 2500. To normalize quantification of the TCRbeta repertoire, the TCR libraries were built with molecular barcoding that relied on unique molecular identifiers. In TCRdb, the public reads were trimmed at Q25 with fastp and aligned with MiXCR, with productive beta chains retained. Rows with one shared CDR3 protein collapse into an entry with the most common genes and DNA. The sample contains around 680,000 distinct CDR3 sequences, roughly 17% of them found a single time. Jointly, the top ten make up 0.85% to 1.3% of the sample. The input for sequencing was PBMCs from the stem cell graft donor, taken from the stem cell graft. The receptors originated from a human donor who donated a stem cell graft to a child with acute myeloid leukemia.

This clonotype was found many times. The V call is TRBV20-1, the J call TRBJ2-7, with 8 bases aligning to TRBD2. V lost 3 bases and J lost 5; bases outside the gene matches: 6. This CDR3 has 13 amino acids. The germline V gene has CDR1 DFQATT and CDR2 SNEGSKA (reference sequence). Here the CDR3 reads CSARAGGKDEQYF. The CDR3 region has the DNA TGCAGTGCTAGGGCGGGGGGAAAGGACGAGCAGTACTTC.

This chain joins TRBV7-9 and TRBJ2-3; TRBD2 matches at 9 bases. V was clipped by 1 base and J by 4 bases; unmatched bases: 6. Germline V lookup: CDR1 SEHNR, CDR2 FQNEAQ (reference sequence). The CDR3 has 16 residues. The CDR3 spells CASSLETSGVADTQYF. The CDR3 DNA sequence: TGTGCCAGCAGCTTAGAGACTAGCGGAGTTGCAGATACGCAGTATTTT.

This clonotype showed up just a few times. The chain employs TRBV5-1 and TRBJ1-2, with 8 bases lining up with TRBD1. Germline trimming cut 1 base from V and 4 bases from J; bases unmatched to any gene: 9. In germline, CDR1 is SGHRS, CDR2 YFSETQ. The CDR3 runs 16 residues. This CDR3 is CASSLLSGGNRYGYTF. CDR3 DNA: TGCGCCAGCAGCTTGCTTTCAGGGGGCAACCGCTATGGCTACACCTTC.

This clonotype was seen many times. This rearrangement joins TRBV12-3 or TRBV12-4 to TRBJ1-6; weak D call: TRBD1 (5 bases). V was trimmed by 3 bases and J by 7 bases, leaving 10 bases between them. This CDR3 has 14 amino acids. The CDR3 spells CASSFSGGNSPLHF. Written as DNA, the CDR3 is TGTGCCAGCAGTTTTTCGGGGGGGAATTCACCCCTCCACTTT.

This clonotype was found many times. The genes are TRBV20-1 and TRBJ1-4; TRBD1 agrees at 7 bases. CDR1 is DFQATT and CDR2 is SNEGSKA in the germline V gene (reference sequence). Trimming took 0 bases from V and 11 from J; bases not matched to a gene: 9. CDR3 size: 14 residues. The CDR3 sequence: CSARDPRGRDKLFF. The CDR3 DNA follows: TGCAGTGCTAGAGATCCCAGGGGGAGGGATAAACTGTTTTTT.

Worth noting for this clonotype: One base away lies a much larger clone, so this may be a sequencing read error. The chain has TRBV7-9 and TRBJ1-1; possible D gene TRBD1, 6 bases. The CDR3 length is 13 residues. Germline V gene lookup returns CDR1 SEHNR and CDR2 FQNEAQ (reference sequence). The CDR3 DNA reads TGTGCCATCAGCTTACAGGGCTTCACTGAAGCTTTCTTT. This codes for CAISLQGFTEAFF.

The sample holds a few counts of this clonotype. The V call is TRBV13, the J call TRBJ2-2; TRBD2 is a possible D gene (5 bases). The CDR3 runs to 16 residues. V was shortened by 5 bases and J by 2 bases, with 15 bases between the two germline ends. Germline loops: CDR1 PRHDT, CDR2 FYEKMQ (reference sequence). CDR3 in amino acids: CASSLDFQRNTGELFF. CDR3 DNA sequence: TGTGCCAGCAGCCTGGACTTTCAAAGAAACACCGGGGAGCTGTTTTTT.

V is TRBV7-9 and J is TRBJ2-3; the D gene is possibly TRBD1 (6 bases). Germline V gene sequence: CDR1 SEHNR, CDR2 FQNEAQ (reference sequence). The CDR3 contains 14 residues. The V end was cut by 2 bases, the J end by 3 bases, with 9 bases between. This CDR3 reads CASSLTGYTDTQYF. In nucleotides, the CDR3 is TGTGCCAGCAGCTTAACAGGGTATACAGATACGCAGTATTTT.

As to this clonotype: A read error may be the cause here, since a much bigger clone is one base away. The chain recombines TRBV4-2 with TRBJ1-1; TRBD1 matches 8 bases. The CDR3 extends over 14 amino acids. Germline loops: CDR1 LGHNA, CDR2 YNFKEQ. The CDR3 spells CDSSQGQGRTEAFF. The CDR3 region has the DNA TGTGACAGCAGCCAAGGACAGGGAAGGACTGAAGCTTTCTTT.

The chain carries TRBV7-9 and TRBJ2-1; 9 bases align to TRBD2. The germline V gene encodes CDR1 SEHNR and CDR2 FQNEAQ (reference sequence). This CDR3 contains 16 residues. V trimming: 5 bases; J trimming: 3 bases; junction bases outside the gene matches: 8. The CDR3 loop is CASSPGGLADYNEQFF. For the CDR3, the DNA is TGTGCCAGCAGCCCCGGGGGACTAGCTGACTACAATGAGCAGTTCTTC.

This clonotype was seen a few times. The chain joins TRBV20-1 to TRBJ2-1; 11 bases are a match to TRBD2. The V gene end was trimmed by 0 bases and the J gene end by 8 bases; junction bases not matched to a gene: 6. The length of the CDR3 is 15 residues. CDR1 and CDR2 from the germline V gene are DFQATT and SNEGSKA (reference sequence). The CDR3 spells CSARDRLAGGYEQFF. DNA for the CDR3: TGCAGTGCTAGAGATCGCCTAGCGGGGGGCTATGAGCAGTTCTTC.

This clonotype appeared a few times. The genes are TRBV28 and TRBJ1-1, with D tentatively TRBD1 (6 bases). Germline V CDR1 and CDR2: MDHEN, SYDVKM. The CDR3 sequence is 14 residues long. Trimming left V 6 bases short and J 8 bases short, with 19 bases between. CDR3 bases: TGTGCCAGCAGGGACAGTCCCCTTTTGCCCGAAGCTTTCTTT. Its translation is CASRDSPLLPEAFF. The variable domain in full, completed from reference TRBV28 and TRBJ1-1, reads DVKVTQSSRYLVKRTGEKVFLECVQDMDHENMFWYRQDPGLGLRLIYFSYDVKMKEKGDIPEGYSVSREKKERFSLILESASTNQTSMYLCASRDSPLLPEAFFGQGTRLTVV.

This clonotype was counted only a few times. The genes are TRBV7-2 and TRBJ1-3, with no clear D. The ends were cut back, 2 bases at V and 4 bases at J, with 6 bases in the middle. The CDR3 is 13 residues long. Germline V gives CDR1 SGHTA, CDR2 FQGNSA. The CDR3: CASSLRKGNTIYF. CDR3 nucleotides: TGTGCCAGCAGCTTAAGGAAGGGAAACACCATATATTTT.

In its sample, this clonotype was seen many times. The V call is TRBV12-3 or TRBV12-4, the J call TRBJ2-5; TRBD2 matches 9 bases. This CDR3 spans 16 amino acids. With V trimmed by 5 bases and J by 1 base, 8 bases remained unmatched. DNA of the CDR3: TGTGCCAGCAGTGATGAAGCGGGGGGACCCCAAGAGACCCAGTACTTC. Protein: CASSDEAGGPQETQYF.

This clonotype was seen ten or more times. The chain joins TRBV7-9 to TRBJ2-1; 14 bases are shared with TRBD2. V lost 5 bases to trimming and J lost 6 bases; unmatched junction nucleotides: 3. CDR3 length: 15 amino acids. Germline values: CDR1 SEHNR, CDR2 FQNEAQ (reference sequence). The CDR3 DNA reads TGTGCCAGCAGCCCGACTAGCGGGGGGGGCAATGAGCAGTTCTTC. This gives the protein CASSPTSGGGNEQFF.

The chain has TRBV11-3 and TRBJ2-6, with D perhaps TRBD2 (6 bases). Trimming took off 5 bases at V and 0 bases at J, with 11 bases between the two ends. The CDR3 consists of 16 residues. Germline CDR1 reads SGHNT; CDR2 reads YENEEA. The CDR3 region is CASSLAGNSGANVLTF. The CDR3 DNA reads TGTGCCAGCAGCCTGGCGGGGAACTCTGGGGCCAACGTCCTGACTTTC.

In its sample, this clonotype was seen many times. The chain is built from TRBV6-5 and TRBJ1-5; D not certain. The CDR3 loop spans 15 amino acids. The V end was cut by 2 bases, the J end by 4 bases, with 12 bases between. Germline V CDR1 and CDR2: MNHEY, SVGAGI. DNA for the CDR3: TGTGCCAGCAGTTACGAAGGCCGGGCAAATCAGCCCCAGCATTTT. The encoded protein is CASSYEGRANQPQHF.

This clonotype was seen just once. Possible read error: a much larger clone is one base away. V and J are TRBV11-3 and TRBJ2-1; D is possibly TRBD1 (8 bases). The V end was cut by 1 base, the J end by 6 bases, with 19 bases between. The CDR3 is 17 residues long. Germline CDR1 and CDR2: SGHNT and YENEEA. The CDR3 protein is CASSLVPGQGGSNEQFF. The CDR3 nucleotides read TGTGCCAGCAGCTTAGTACCAGGACAGGGAGGGAGCAATGAGCAGTTCTTC.

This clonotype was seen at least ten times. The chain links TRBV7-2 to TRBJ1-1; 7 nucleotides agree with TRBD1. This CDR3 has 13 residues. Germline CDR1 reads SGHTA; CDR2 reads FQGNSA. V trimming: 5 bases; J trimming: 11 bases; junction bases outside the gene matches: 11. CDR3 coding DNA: TGTGCCAGCAGCCGCGGACAGGCCTTCGTGGCTTTCTTT. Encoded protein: CASSRGQAFVAFF.

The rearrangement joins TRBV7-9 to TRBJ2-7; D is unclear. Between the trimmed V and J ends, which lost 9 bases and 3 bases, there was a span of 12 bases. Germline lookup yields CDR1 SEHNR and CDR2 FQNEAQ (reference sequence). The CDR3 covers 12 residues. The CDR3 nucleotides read TGTGCCAGTGAGACAACGAACTACGAGCAGTACGTC. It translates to CASETTNYEQYV.

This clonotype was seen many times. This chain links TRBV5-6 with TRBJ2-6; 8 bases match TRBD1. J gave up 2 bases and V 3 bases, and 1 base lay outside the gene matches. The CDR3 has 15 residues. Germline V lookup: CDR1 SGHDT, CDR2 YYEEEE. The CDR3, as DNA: TGTGCCAGCAGCTCAGGGGGCGCTGGGGCCAACGTCCTGACTTTC. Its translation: CASSSGGAGANVLTF.